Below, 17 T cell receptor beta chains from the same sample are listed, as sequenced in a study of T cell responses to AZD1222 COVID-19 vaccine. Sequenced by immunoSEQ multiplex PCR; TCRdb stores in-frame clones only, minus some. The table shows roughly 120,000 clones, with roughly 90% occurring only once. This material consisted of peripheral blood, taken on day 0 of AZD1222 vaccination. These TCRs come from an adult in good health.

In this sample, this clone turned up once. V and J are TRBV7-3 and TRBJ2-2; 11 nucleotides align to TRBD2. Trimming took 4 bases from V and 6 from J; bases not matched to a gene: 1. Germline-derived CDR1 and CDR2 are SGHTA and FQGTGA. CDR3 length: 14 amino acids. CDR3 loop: CASSSGLAAGELFF. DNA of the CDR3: TGTGCCAGCAGCTCGGGACTAGCGGCCGGGGAGCTGTTTTTT.

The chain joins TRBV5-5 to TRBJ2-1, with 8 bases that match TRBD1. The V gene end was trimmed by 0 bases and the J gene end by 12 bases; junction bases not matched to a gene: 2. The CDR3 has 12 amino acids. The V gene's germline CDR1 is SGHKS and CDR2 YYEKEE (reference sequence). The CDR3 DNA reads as TGTGCCAGCAGCTTGGGGACAGGGTGGCAGTTCTTC. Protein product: CASSLGTGWQFF.

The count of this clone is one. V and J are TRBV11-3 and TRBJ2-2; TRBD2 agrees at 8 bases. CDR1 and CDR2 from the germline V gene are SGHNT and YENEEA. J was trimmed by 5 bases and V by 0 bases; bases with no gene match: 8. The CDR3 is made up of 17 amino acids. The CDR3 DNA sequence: TGTGCCAGCAGCTTAGAGGTTACGGGAGGGGATACCGGGGAGCTGTTTTTT. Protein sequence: CASSLEVTGGDTGELFF.

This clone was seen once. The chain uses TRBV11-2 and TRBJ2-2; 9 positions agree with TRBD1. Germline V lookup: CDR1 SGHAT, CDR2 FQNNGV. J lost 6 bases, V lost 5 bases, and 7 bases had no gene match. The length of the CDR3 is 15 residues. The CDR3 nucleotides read TGTGCCAGCAGCATCCGGGACAGGGATGCCGGGGAGCTGTTTTTT. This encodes CASSIRDRDAGELFF.

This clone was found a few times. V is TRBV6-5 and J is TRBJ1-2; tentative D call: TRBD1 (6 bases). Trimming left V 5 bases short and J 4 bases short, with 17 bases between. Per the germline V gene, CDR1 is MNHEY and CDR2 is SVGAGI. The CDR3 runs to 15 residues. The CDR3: CASSISGVGGYGYTF. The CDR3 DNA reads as TGTGCCAGCAGTATCTCAGGGGTAGGGGGCTATGGCTACACCTTC.

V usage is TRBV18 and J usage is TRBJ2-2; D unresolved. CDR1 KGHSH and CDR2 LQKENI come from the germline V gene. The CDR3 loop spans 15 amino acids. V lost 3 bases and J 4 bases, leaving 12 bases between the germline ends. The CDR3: CASSPRGSVTGELFF. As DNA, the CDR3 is TGTGCCAGCTCACCGCGAGGTTCTGTCACCGGGGAGCTGTTTTTT. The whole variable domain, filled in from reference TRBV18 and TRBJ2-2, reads NAGVMQNPRHLVRRRGQEARLRCSPMKGHSHVYWYRQLPEEGLKFMVYLQKENIIDESGMPKERFSAEFPKEGPSILRIQQVVRGDSAAYFCASSPRGSVTGELFFGEGSRLTVL.

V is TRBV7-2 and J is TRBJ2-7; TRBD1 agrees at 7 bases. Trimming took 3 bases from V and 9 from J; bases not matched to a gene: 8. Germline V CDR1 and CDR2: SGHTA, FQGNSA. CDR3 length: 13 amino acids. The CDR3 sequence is CASSFPNTGAQYF. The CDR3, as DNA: TGTGCCAGCAGCTTCCCGAACACAGGGGCGCAGTACTTC.

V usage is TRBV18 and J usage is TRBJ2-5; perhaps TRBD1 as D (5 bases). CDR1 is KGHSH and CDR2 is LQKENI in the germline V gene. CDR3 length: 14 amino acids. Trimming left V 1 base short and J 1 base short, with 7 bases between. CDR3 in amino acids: CASSPQTAQETQYF. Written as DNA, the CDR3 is TGTGCCAGCTCACCACAGACAGCCCAAGAGACCCAGTACTTC.

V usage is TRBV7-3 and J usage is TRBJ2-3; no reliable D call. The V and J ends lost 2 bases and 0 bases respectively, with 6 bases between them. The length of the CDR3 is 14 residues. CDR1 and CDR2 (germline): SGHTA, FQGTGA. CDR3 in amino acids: CASSLAGSTDTQYF. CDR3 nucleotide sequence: TGTGCCAGCAGCTTAGCCGGTAGCACAGATACGCAGTATTTT.

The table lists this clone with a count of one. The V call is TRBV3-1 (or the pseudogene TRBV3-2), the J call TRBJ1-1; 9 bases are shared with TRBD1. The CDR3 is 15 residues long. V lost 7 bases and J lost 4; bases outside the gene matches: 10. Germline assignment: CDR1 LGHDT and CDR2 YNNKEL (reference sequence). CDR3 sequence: CASTRQGDWGTEAFF. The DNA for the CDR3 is TGTGCCAGCACCAGACAGGGGGATTGGGGCACTGAAGCTTTCTTT.

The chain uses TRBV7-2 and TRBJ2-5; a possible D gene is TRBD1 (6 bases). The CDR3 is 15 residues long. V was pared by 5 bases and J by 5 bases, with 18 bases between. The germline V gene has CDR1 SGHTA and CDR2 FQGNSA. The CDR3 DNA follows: TGTGCCAGCAGCAGGACAGACAACTTGGGGGAGACCCAGTACTTC. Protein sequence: CASSRTDNLGETQYF. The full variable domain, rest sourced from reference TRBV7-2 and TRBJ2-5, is GAGVSQSPSNKVTEKGKDVELRCDPISGHTALYWYRQSLGQGLEFLIYFQGNSAPDKSGLPSDRFSAERTGGSVSTLTIQRTQQEDSAVYLCASSRTDNLGETQYFGPGTRLLVL.

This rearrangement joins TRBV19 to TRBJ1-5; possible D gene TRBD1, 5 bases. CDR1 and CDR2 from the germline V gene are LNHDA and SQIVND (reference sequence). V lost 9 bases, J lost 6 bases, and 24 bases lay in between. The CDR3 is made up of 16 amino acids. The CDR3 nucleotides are TGTGCCAGCGATCGTGGCGGGGCAGGTGGTCCTCAGCCCCAGCATTTT. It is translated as CASDRGGAGGPQPQHF.

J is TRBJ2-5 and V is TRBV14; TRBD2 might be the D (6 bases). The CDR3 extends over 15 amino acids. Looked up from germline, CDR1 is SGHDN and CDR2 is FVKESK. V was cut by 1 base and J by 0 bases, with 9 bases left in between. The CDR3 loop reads CASSQVGGHQETQYF. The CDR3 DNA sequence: TGTGCCAGCAGCCAAGTAGGAGGGCACCAAGAGACCCAGTACTTC.

Here the CDR3 reads CASSGEEGGRNEQFF. In nucleotides, the CDR3 is TGTGCCAGTAGCGGCGAGGAGGGGGGGAGAAATGAGCAGTTCTTC. This sequence joins TRBV19 and TRBJ2-1, with D possibly TRBD2 on 7 matching bases. CDR1 and CDR2 (germline): LNHDA, SQIVND (reference sequence). V was cut by 6 bases and J by 7 bases, with 19 bases left in between. CDR3 length: 15 residues.

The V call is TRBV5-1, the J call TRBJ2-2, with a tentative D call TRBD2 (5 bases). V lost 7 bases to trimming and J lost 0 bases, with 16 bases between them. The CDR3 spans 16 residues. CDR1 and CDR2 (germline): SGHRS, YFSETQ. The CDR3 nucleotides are TGCGCCAGCCGCCAGGCGGACTTTCCGAACACCGGGGAGCTGTTTTTT. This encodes CASRQADFPNTGELFF. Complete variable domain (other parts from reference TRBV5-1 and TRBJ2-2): KAGVTQTPRYLIKTRGQQVTLSCSPISGHRSVSWYQQTPGQGLQFLFEYFSETQRNKGNFPGRFSGRQFSNSRSEMNVSTLELGDSALYLCASRQADFPNTGELFFGEGSRLTVL.

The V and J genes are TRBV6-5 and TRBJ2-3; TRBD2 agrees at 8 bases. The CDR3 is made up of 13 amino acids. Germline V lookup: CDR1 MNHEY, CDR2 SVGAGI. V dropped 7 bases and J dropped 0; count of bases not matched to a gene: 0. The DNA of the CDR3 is TGTGCCAGCACGGGGGGGAGCACAGATACGCAGTATTTT. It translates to CASTGGSTDTQYF.

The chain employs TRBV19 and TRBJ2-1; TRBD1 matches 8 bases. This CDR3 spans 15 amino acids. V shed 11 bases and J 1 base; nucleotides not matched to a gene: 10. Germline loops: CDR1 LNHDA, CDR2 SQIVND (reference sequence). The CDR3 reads CASHFRTGSYNEQFF. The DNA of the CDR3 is TGTGCCTCCCATTTCAGGACAGGGTCCTACAATGAGCAGTTCTTC.